This TCR beta chain was identified during a study of spatial heterogeneity in lung cancer. Overall study: Researchers sequenced follow-up PBMC samples if they had them, and these came a median of approximately 26 months after resection. There were consistently more beta-chain sequences detected than alpha-chain sequences.

The CDR3 loop spans 15 amino acids. V lost 2 bases, J lost 5 bases, and 14 bases lay in between. Germline values: CDR1 MNHEY, CDR2 SMNVEV (reference sequence). TCR cDNA molecules each carried a unique molecular identifier. TCRdb processed the 5' RACE reads anew with MiXCR; each CDR3 protein has one entry. The sample comprises over 70,000 distinct CDR3 sequences, 8% to 9% of which are singletons, and 1.9% rests with the top ten. Time point here: blood at routine non-recurrence follow-up after resection. Unsorted samples of tumor, nontumor lung or frozen PBMC had their whole RNA sequenced. The sequence was collected from a female donor with early-stage non-small cell lung cancer. V usage is TRBV27 and J usage is TRBJ2-3; possibly TRBD1 for D (5 bases). The specimen comprised PBMCs, sampled at follow-up. The CDR3 protein is CASSLGRVNEDTQYF. CDR3 nucleotide sequence: TGTGCCAGCAGTTTAGGCAGGGTGAATGAAGATACGCAGTATTTT.